The 28 T cell receptor beta chains given below trace back to one sample, sequenced in a study of beta chain features in type 1 diabetes. Study outcomes and limitations: The study found moderately but significantly shorter TCRB CDR3s in all four CD4+ subsets of Type 1 diabetes patients.

Their cognate antigens are unknown. Expressed TCRB transcripts were sequenced because the isolated RNA had all been reverse transcribed beforehand. Libraries were prepared by immunoSEQ multiplex PCR; TCRdb keeps only in-frame clonotypes and omits some of them. There are 250,000 to 350,000 clones in the sample; 14% occur only once, and more than 0.015% lies in the top ten. Material for sequencing was naive CD4+ T cells from blood. The receptors come from a man aged 30 to 39 with type 1 diabetes.

The chain has TRBV14 and TRBJ2-3, with D unresolved. The CDR3 is 15 amino acids. Germline V lookup: CDR1 SGHDN, CDR2 FVKESK. V was cut by 0 bases and J by 9 bases, with 16 bases left in between. CDR3 nucleotide sequence: TGTGCCAGCAGCCAAGACCCCCCGCACAGAGCAACGCAGTATTTT. Protein: CASSQDPPHRATQYF.

This clone has a handful of counts. The chain combines TRBV19 with TRBJ2-3, with TRBD2 matching over 7 bases. CDR3 length equals 16 residues. With V trimmed by 4 bases and J by 4 bases, 11 bases remained unmatched. In germline, CDR1 is LNHDA, CDR2 SQIVND (reference sequence). The CDR3 region has the DNA TGTGCCAGTAGTACCGTCGGCGGGAGCAGAGCAGATACGCAGTATTTT. As protein: CASSTVGGSRADTQYF.

The chain carries TRBV19 and TRBJ2-7; maybe TRBD2 (5 bases). Germline V gene sequence: CDR1 LNHDA, CDR2 SQIVND (reference sequence). The CDR3 spans 14 residues. With 4 bases removed from V and 0 bases from J, the gap between germline ends came to 10 bases. The chain's CDR3 is CASSRSGPSYEQYF. The CDR3 nucleotides read TGTGCCAGTAGTAGAAGCGGACCCTCCTACGAGCAGTACTTC.

The chain recombines TRBV14 with TRBJ2-7; TRBD1 agrees at 7 bases. This CDR3 has 16 amino acids. The J segment lost 1 base and the V segment lost 1 base, leaving 7 bases of the junction unmatched. The germline CDR1 and CDR2 sequences are SGHDN and FVKESK. CDR3 loop: CASSQVRGFESYEQYF. In nucleotides, the CDR3 is TGTGCCAGCAGCCAAGTCAGGGGGTTTGAGTCCTACGAGCAGTACTTC. Based on the CDR3 plus reference TRBV14 and TRBJ2-7, the full variable domain is EAGVTQFPSHSVIEKGQTVTLRCDPISGHDNLYWYRRVMGKEIKFLLHFVKESKQDESGMPNNRFLAERTGGTYSTLKVQPAELEDSGVYFCASSQVRGFESYEQYFGPGTRLTVT.

This rearrangement joins TRBV18 to TRBJ2-1; a weak D match, TRBD1 (6 bases). The V gene lost 3 bases and the J gene lost 4 bases, with 19 bases spanning the gap. The CDR3 runs to 17 residues. The germline V gene has CDR1 KGHSH and CDR2 LQKENI. The CDR3 reads CASSPARGQTIYNEQFF. The CDR3 DNA is TGTGCCAGCTCACCGGCAAGAGGACAGACGATTTACAATGAGCAGTTCTTC.

The rearrangement links TRBV10-3 to TRBJ2-5; TRBD1 aligns across 7 bases. J lost 5 bases, V lost 4 bases, and 7 bases had no gene match. CDR1 and CDR2 from the germline V gene are ENHRY and SYGVKD. This CDR3 has 14 residues. This CDR3 is CAISGQGEWETQYF. CDR3 nucleotides: TGTGCCATCAGTGGGCAGGGGGAATGGGAGACCCAGTACTTC.

Only a few counts were recorded for this clone. The chain has TRBV7-2 and TRBJ2-3, with D maybe TRBD2 (6 bases). Germline CDR1 reads SGHTA; CDR2 reads FQGNSA. The CDR3 is 15 amino acids. Between the trimmed V and J ends, which lost 2 bases and 1 base, there was a span of 10 bases. Here the CDR3 reads CASSLRWGGTDTQYF. The CDR3 bases are TGTGCCAGCAGCTTACGGTGGGGGGGCACAGATACGCAGTATTTT.

This clone was found a few times. The chain couples TRBV5-4 to TRBJ2-7; 12 bases align to TRBD1. V lost 4 bases, J lost 0 bases, and 8 bases stayed unmatched. The germline V gene encodes CDR1 SGHNT and CDR2 YYREEE (reference sequence). The CDR3 loop spans 17 amino acids. This chain's CDR3 is CASSRGQGAIASYEQYF. The CDR3 bases are TGTGCCAGCAGCCGGGGACAGGGGGCGATCGCCTCCTACGAGCAGTACTTC.

Comment on this clone: In the same sample, other DNA sequences code for this CDR3. The genes are TRBV5-1 and TRBJ2-1; 7 bases match TRBD2. The CDR3 is 13 residues long. Germline V gene data show CDR1 as SGHRS and CDR2 as YFSETQ. V dropped 4 bases and J dropped 7; count of bases not matched to a gene: 5. The CDR3 nucleotides read TGCGCCAGCAGCCTTCCCGGGGGGAATGAGCAGTTCTTC. Amino acids: CASSLPGGNEQFF. Together with reference TRBV5-1 and TRBJ2-1, the CDR3 gives the full variable domain: KAGVTQTPRYLIKTRGQQVTLSCSPISGHRSVSWYQQTPGQGLQFLFEYFSETQRNKGNFPGRFSGRQFSNSRSEMNVSTLELGDSALYLCASSLPGGNEQFFGPGTRLTVL.

The chain uses TRBV5-1 and TRBJ2-7; TRBD1 matches 8 bases. J gave up 12 bases and V 0 bases, and 11 bases lay outside the gene matches. The CDR3 is 14 amino acids. CDR1 SGHRS and CDR2 YFSETQ come from the germline V gene. Here the CDR3 DNA reads TGCGCCAGCAGCTTGGCTTTGGACAGGGCCGCAAGGTACTTC. Protein: CASSLALDRAARYF.

The chain links TRBV4-3 to TRBJ2-1; no clear D gene. V was cut by 4 bases and J by 1 base, with 11 bases left in between. The CDR3 length is 15 residues. Germline V lookup: CDR1 LGHNA, CDR2 YSLEER. The CDR3: CASSPLSFSYNEQFF. In DNA, the CDR3 is TGCGCCAGCAGCCCCCTTTCCTTTTCCTACAATGAGCAGTTCTTC.

This sequence joins TRBV2 and TRBJ2-7; 10 positions match TRBD2. CDR1 SNHLY and CDR2 FYNNEI come from the germline V gene. The J segment lost 5 bases and the V segment lost 1 base, leaving 5 bases of the junction unmatched. The CDR3 contains 15 residues. Here the CDR3 reads CASSEEVAGGNEQYF. CDR3 coding DNA: TGTGCCAGCAGTGAAGAGGTAGCGGGAGGAAACGAGCAGTACTTC.

The chain joins TRBV7-9 to TRBJ2-7, with 10 positions matching TRBD2. The V segment lost 7 bases and the J segment 2 bases; nucleotides outside the gene matches: 5. Germline lookup yields CDR1 SEHNR and CDR2 FQNEAQ (reference sequence). This CDR3 region has 14 residues. The CDR3: CASTRTSGTYEQYF. The CDR3 coding sequence is TGTGCCAGCACAAGGACTAGCGGTACCTACGAGCAGTACTTC.

This clone was detected a few times. The chain uses TRBV30 and TRBJ2-7, with 8 bases fitting TRBD1. The CDR3 contains 14 residues. Per germline, CDR1 GTSNPN and CDR2 SVGIG (reference sequence). V gave up 1 base and J gave up 2 bases; unmatched junction bases: 4. The CDR3 protein is CAWSAPGQAYEQYF. CDR3 sequence (DNA): TGTGCCTGGAGTGCGCCGGGACAGGCCTACGAGCAGTACTTC.

This clone was picked up a small number of times. The chain joins TRBV5-4 to TRBJ2-1; 9 bases fit TRBD1. The length of the CDR3 is 15 residues. CDR1 SGHNT and CDR2 YYREEE come from the germline V gene (reference sequence). V lost 4 bases and J lost 8; bases outside the gene matches: 10. This chain's CDR3 is CASSDGTGTWDEQFF. The CDR3 DNA reads TGTGCCAGCAGCGATGGGACAGGGACTTGGGATGAGCAGTTCTTC.

The chain recombines TRBV15 with TRBJ1-1; D ambiguous. CDR1 LNHNV and CDR2 YYDKDF come from the germline V gene (reference sequence). The CDR3 runs to 15 residues. Between the trimmed V and J ends, which lost 1 base and 0 bases, there was a span of 9 bases. In DNA, the CDR3 is TGTGCCACCAGCAGAGGTGCGGGCATGAACACTGAAGCTTTCTTT. Translating gives CATSRGAGMNTEAFF.

This clone has only a few counts. This sequence joins TRBV20-1 and TRBJ1-4; the D is unclear. The V end lost 5 bases, the J end lost 7 bases, and 5 bases lay between the germline ends. The CDR3 totals 10 residues. The germline V gene encodes CDR1 DFQATT and CDR2 SNEGSKA (reference sequence). The CDR3 DNA reads TGCAGTGCTCTTTTTGAAAAACTGTTTTTT. Translation gives CSALFEKLFF.

V is TRBV25-1 and J is TRBJ2-3; the D gene is possibly TRBD2 (6 bases). V was shortened by 3 bases and J by 1 base, with 8 bases between the two germline ends. The CDR3 covers 14 residues. From germline, CDR1 is MGHDK and CDR2 SYGVNS. CDR3 nucleotides: TGTGCCAGCAGTGATCCTAGCGGCACAGATACGCAGTATTTT. It encodes CASSDPSGTDTQYF.

The V call is TRBV2, the J call TRBJ2-1, with no clear D. The V end was cut by 3 bases, the J end by 4 bases, with 10 bases between. Per the germline V gene, CDR1 is SNHLY and CDR2 is FYNNEI. CDR3 length: 14 residues. The CDR3: CASSDRRGYNEQFF. In DNA form, the CDR3 reads TGTGCCAGCAGTGACCGGAGAGGTTACAATGAGCAGTTCTTC.

The chain joins TRBV7-2 to TRBJ2-3, with D perhaps matching TRBD2 (6 bases). The CDR3 is 16 residues long. The ends were cut back, 0 bases at V and 5 bases at J, with 15 bases in the middle. In germline, CDR1 is SGHTA, CDR2 FQGNSA. CDR3: CASSLATGVTRDTQYF. The CDR3 nucleotides are TGTGCCAGCAGCTTAGCCACGGGAGTTACGAGAGATACGCAGTATTTT.

This clone appeared a few times. V and J are TRBV15 and TRBJ1-5; 10 bases are shared with TRBD1. The CDR3 has 15 residues. After removal of 6 bases from V and 5 bases from J, the junction contained 7 bases not matched to a gene. Germline V gives CDR1 LNHNV, CDR2 YYDKDF (reference sequence). CDR3 sequence (DNA): TGTGCCACCAGATCGACAGGGGGCTTTCATCAGCCCCAGCATTTT. Translating gives CATRSTGGFHQPQHF.

The rearrangement joins TRBV7-9 to TRBJ2-7; 9 bases are a match to TRBD1. The CDR3 loop spans 15 amino acids. The trim removed 3 bases at V and 5 bases at J, leaving 8 bases unmatched. Germline V gene sequence: CDR1 SEHNR, CDR2 FQNEAQ (reference sequence). Here the CDR3 reads CASSFPGTGYDEQYF. CDR3 DNA sequence: TGTGCCAGCAGCTTCCCCGGGACAGGGTACGACGAGCAGTACTTC.

This clone was observed a handful of times. The V call is TRBV2, the J call TRBJ1-4, with D maybe TRBD1 (6 bases). There are 15 residues in the CDR3. V lost 6 bases and J 7 bases, leaving 18 bases between the germline ends. Germline loops: CDR1 SNHLY, CDR2 FYNNEI. The CDR3 region is CASRGLQGRREKLFF. CDR3 bases: TGTGCCAGCAGGGGCCTTCAGGGGAGACGTGAAAAACTGTTTTTT.

This clone was detected a few times. The chain uses TRBV7-2 and TRBJ2-1; 8 bases match TRBD2. Looked up from germline, CDR1 is SGHTA and CDR2 is FQGNSA. After removal of 5 bases from V and 2 bases from J, the junction contained 5 bases not matched to a gene. CDR3 length: 15 residues. CDR3 protein: CASSVTSGTYNEQFF. In DNA, the CDR3 is TGTGCCAGCAGCGTAACTAGCGGCACCTACAATGAGCAGTTCTTC.

This rearrangement joins TRBV4-3 to TRBJ2-4, with 8 positions matching TRBD2. This CDR3 has 17 residues. CDR1 is LGHNA, CDR2 YSLEER, per germline. Unmatched junction bases numbered 15, after V lost 4 bases and J lost 7 bases. The CDR3 DNA sequence: TGCGCCAGCAGCCCCGGGAGGGGGGCTCTGGTACGGAACATTCAGTACTTC. This encodes CASSPGRGALVRNIQYF.

This clone was detected only a few times. The chain has TRBV7-2 and TRBJ2-3; D uncertain. This CDR3 has 12 residues. Trimming stripped 3 bases from V and 5 bases from J, with 6 bases between. Per the germline V gene, CDR1 is SGHTA and CDR2 is FQGNSA. CDR3 loop: CASSFPVDTQYF. In DNA form, the CDR3 reads TGTGCCAGCAGCTTTCCGGTAGATACGCAGTATTTT.

This chain uses TRBV19 with TRBJ2-5, with 8 bases that match TRBD1. The CDR3 totals 13 residues. Losses at the gene ends were 6 bases for V and 5 bases for J; bases not matched to a gene: 5. CDR1 is LNHDA and CDR2 is SQIVND in the germline V gene (reference sequence). In nucleotides, the CDR3 is TGTGCCAGTAGCATGACAGGGGAGGAGACCCAGTACTTC. Translation: CASSMTGEETQYF.

J is TRBJ2-7 and V is TRBV16; the D is unclear. Germline V gives CDR1 KGHSY, CDR2 FQNENV. Trimming stripped 4 bases from V and 2 bases from J, with 9 bases between. The CDR3 totals 13 residues. In DNA form, the CDR3 reads TGTGCCAGCAGCCCCGTCAGAACCTACGAGCAGTACTTC. As protein: CASSPVRTYEQYF.